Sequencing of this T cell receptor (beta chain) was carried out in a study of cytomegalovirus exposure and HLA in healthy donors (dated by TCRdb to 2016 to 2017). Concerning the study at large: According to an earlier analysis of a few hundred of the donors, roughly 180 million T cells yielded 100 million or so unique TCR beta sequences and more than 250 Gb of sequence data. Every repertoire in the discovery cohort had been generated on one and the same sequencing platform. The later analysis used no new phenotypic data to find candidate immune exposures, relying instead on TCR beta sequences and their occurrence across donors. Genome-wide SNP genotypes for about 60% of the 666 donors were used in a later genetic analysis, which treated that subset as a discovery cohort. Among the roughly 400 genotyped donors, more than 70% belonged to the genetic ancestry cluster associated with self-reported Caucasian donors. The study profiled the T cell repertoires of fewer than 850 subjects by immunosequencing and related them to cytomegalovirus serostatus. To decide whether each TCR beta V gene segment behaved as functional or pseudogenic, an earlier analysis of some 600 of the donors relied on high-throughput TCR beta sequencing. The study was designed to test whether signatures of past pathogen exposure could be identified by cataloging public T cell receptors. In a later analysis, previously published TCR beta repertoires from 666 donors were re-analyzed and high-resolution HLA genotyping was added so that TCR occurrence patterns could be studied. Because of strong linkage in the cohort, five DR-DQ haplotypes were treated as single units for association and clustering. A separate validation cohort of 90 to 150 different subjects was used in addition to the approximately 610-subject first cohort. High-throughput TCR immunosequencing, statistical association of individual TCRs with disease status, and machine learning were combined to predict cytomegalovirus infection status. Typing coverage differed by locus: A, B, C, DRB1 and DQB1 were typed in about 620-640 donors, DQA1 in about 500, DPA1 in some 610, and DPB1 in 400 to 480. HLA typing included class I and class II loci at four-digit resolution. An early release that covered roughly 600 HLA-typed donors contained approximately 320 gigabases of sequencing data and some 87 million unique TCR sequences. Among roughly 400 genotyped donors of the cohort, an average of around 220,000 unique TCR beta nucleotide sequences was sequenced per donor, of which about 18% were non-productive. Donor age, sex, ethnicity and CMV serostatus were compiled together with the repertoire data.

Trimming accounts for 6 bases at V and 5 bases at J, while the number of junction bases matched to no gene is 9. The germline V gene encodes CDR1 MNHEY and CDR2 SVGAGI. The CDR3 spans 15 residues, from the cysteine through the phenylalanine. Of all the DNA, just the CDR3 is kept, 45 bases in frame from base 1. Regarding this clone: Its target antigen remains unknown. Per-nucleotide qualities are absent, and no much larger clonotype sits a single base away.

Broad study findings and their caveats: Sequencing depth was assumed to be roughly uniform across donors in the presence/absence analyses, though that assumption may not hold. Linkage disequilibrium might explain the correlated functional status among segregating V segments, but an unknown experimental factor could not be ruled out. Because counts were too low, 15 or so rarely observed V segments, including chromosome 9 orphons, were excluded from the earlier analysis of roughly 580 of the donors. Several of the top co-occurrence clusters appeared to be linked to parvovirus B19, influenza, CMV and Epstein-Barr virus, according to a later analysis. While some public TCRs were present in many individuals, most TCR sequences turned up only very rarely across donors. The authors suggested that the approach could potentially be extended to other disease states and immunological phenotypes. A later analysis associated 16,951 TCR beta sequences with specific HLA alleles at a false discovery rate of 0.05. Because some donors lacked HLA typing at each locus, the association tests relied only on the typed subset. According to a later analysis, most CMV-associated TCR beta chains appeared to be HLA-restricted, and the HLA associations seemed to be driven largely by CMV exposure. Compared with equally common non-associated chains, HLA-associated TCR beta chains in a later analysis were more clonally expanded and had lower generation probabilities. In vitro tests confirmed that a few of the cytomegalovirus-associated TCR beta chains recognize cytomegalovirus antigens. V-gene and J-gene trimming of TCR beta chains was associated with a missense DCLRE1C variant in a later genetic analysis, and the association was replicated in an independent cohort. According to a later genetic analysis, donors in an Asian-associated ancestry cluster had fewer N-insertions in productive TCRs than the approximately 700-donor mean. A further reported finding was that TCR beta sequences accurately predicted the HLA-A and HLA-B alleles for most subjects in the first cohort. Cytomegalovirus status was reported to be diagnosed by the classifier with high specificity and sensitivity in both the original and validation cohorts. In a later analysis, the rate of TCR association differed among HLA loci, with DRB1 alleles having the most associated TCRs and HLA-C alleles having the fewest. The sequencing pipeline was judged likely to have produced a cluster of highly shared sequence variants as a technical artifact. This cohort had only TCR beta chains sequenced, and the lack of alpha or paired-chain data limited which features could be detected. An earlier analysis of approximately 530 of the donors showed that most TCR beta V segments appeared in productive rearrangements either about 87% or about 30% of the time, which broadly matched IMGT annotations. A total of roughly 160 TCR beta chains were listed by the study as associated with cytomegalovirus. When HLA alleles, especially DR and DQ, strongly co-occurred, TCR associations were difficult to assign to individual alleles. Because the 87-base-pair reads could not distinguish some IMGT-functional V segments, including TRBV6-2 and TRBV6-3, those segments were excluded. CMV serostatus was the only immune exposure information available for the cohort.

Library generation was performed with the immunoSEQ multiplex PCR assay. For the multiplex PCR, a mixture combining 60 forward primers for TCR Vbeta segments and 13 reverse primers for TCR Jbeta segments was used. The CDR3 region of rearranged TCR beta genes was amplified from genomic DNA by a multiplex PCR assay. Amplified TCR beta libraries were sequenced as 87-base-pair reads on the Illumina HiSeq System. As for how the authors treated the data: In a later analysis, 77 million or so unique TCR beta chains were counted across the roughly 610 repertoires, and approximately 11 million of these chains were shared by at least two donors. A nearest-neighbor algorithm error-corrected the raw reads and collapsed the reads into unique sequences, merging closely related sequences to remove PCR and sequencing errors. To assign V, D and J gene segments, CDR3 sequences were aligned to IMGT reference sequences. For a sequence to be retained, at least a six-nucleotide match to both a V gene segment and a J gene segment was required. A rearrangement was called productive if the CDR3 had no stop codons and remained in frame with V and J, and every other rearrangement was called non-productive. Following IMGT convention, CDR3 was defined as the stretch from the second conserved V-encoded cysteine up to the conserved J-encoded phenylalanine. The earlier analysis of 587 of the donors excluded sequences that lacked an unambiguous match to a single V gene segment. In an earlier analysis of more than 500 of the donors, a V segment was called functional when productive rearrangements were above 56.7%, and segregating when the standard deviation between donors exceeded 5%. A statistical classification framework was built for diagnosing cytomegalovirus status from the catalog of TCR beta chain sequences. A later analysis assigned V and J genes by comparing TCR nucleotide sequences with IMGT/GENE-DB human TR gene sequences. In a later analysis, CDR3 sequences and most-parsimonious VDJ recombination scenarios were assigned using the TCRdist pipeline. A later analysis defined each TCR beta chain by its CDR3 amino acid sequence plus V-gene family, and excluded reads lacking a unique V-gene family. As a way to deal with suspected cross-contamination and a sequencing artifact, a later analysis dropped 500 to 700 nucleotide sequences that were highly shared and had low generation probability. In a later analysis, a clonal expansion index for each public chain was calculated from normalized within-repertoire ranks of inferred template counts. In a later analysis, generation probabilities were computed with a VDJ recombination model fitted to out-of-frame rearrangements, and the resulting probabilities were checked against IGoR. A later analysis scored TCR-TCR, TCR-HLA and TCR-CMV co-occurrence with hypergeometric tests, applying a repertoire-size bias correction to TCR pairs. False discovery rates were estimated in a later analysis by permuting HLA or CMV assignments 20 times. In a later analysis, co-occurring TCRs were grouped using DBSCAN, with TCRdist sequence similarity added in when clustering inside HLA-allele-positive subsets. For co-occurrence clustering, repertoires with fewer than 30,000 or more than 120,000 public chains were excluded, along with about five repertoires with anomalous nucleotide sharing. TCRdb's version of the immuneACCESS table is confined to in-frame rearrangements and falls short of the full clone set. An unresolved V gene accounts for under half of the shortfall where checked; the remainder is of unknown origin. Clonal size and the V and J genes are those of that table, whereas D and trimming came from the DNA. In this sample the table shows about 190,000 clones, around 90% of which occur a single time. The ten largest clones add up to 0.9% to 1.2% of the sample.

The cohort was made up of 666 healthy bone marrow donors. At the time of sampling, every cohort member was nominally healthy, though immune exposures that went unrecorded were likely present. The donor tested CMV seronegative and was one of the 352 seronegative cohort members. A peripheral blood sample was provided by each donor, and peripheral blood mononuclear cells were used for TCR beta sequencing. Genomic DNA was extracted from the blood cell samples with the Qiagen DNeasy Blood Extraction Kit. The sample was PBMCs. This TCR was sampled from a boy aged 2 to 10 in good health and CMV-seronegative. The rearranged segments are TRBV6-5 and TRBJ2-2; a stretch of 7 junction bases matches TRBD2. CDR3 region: CASSRSGTGTGELFF. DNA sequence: TGTGCCAGCAGCCGAAGCGGGACTGGTACCGGGGAGCTGTTTTTT.